This TCR beta chain was recovered during a study of blood T cell repertoires in COVID-19. Produced via immunoSEQ multiplex PCR; TCRdb's table is partial and in-frame only. The table has approximately 180,000 clones, approximately 87% seen once; the top ten hold about 12%. Germline-derived CDR1 and CDR2 are LNHDA and SQIVND (reference sequence). There are 16 residues in the CDR3. V trimming: 1 base; J trimming: 5 bases; junction bases outside the gene matches: 3. The rearrangement uses TRBV19 and TRBJ2-2; 11 bases match TRBD1. The clonotype originates from a woman between 65 and 79 years old with COVID-19, enrolled during active disease. Sequenced material: peripheral blood. CDR3 in DNA: TGTGCCAGTAGTATAGCCGGGACAGGGGGTACCGGGGAGCTGTTTTTT. This translates into CASSIAGTGGTGELFF.